This TCR beta chain was found in a study of blood T cell repertoires in COVID-19. Study-level background: The samples span acute and convalescent COVID-19 from the United States, Italy and Spain. T cells, B-cell-depleted T cells, or PBMCs supplied cDNA or gDNA.

Original processing notes: Amplifying reference gene primers gave estimates of nucleated cell counts. Some clones are missing from TCRdb's copy, which holds only in-frame ones; the method was immunoSEQ multiplex PCR. V, J and clone size were drawn from that table, and D and trimming were deduced from the DNA. The table lists roughly 140,000 clones, about 85% of them singletons. In germline, CDR1 is MDHEN, CDR2 SYDVKM. Trimming took off 6 bases at V and 8 bases at J, with 13 bases between the two ends. The CDR3 spans 12 residues. J is TRBJ1-2 and V is TRBV28, with D perhaps TRBD1 (5 bases). This clonotype was sampled from a woman in her 70s with acute or convalescent COVID-19. Sequencing was done on a sample of peripheral blood. CDR3 region: CASSTGRVGYTF. CDR3 DNA sequence: TGTGCCAGCAGCACGGGCAGGGTCGGCTACACCTTC.